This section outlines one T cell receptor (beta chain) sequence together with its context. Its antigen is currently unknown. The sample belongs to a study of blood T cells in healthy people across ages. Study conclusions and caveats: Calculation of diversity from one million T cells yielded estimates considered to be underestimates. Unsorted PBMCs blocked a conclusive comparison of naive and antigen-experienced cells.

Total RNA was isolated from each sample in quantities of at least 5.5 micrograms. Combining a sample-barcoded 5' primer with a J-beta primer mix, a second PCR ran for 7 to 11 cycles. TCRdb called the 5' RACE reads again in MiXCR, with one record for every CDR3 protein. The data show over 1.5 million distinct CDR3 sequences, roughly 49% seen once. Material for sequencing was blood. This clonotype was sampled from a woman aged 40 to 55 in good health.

CDR3 residues: CASSTAEGSAYNEQFF. CDR3 DNA: TGTGCCAGCAGCACCGCGGAAGGGTCGGCTTACAATGAGCAGTTCTTC. This chain links TRBV21-1 with TRBJ2-1; the table's D call TRBD2 went unverified against the DNA. TRBV21-1 is tagged as a pseudogene. The CDR3 sequence is 16 residues long.